Sequencing of this TCR beta chain was carried out in a study of yellow fever vaccine responses in identical twins. The study's findings and limits: Reportedly, twins' vaccine T cell responses looked partly convergent and partly personalized.

Germline-derived CDR1 and CDR2 are SEHNR and FQNEAQ (reference sequence). This CDR3 region has 13 residues. V trimming: 5 bases; J trimming: 2 bases; junction bases outside the gene matches: 2. Via MiXCR, TCRdb re-called the RT-PCR reads, giving one row per CDR3 protein. The table records over a thousand distinct CDR3 sequences, roughly 84% of them present only once. Worth noting for this clonotype: What it binds is not known.

This TCR derives from a female donor who received the yellow fever vaccine. The chain is built from TRBV7-9 and TRBJ1-2, with 7 bases fitting TRBD1. The specimen comprised T cells from blood (PBMCs), unsorted or a sorted subset (not recorded which), sampled before or after yellow fever vaccination (not recorded which). The CDR3 coding sequence is TGTGCCAGCAGCCCGGGACAGAACTATGGCTACACCTTC. Its protein product is CASSPGQNYGYTF.